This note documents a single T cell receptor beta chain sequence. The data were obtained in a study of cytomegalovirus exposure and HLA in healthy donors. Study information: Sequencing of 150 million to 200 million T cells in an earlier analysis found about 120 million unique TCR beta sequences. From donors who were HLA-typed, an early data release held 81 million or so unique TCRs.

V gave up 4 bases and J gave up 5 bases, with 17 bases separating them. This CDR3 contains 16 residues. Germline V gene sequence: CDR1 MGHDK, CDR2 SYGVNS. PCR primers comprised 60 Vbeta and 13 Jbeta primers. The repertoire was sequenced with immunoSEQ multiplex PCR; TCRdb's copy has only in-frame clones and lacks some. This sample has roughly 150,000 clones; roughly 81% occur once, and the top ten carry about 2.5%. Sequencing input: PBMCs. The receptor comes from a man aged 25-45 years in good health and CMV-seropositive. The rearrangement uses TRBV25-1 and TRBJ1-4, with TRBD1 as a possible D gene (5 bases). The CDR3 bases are TGTGCCAGCAGTGTCCACCGGGGACGGGAGAATGAAAAACTGTTTTTT. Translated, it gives CASSVHRGRENEKLFF.